Listed below are T cell receptor beta chains from one sample, sequenced in a study of identical twins. TCRdb independently ran MiXCR on the 5' RACE reads; one entry per CDR3 protein. There are fewer than 650,000 distinct CDR3 sequences in the sample; just under 10% occur only once, and approximately 3% lies in the top ten. This sample was shared with a second study, whose subject was yellow fever vaccine responses in identical twins.

Sequencing used PBMCs. These receptors originate from a woman younger than 30 in good health. Both conserved end residues are part of each CDR3. The order of the fields is V gene, D gene, J gene, clone size, CDR3 protein, CDR3 DNA. The D gene is left open where the match is weak. Only part of the rows carry a size: once, few, many, or a class if the clone is expanded.

>TRBV3-1|-|TRBJ1-1|many
CASSQAAEAFF
TGTGCCAGCAGCCAAGCGGCCGAAGCTTTCTTT
>TRBV3-1|-|TRBJ2-1|many
CASSPYQTGSDEQFF
TGTGCCAGCAGCCCTTACCAAACAGGGTCGGATGAGCAGTTCTTC
>TRBV3-1|-|TRBJ1-1|few
CASSPFSGTEAFF
TGTGCCAGCAGCCCCTTTTCGGGGACTGAAGCTTTCTTT
>TRBV6-1|TRBD2|TRBJ2-1|-
CASREREAPEREFF
TGTGCCAGCAGGGAGCGGGAGGCCCCGGAACGCGAGTTCTTC
>TRBV29-1|-|TRBJ2-3|many
CSVEGGAPDTDTQYF
TGCAGCGTTGAGGGGGGGGCGCCAGACACAGATACGCAGTATTTT
>TRBV6-5|TRBD1|TRBJ1-1|many
CASSYLIRRGRGEAFF
TGTGCCAGCAGTTACCTCATACGGAGGGGGCGAGGTGAAGCTTTCTTT
>TRBV20-1|-|TRBJ2-1|-
CSATRTVRNEQFF
TGCAGTGCTACCCGGACAGTTAGGAATGAGCAGTTCTTC
>TRBV24-1|TRBD1|TRBJ1-5|few
CATSPSGTASNQPQHF
TGTGCCACCAGTCCGTCCGGGACAGCAAGCAATCAGCCCCAGCATTTT
>TRBV5-1|TRBD1|TRBJ2-3|many
CASSPGQGAVYTQYF
TGCGCCAGCAGCCCGGGACAGGGGGCTGTATATACGCAGTATTTT
>TRBV7-2|-|TRBJ2-1|few
CASSSRRSSSYNEQFF
TGTGCCAGCAGTTCCCGACGGAGTAGCTCCTACAATGAGCAGTTCTTC
>TRBV4-2|TRBD2|TRBJ2-7|-
CASSQVRGTSGTYEQYF
TGTGCCAGCAGCCAAGTACGGGGGACTAGCGGGACGTACGAGCAGTACTTC
>TRBV11-2|-|TRBJ2-3|few
CASSPISGRGTQYF
TGTGCCAGCAGCCCGATATCAGGGCGTGGTACGCAGTATTTT
>TRBV5-1|-|TRBJ1-5|many
CASSLAGPISNQPQHF
TGCGCCAGCAGCTTGGCGGGACCCATTAGCAATCAGCCCCAGCATTTT
>TRBV7-9|TRBD1|TRBJ1-4|many
CASSLTTGQGNEKLFF
TGTGCCAGCAGCTTAACAACCGGACAGGGGAATGAAAAACTGTTTTTT
>TRBV11-2|-|TRBJ2-2|few
CASSLGSRSTWELFF
TGTGCCAGCAGCCTAGGCTCGCGTAGCACCTGGGAGCTGTTTTTT
>TRBV5-1|-|TRBJ2-5|many
CASSLGTGMWNF
TGCGCCAGCAGCTTGGGAACAGGGATGTGGAACTTC
>TRBV28|TRBD2|TRBJ2-3|few
CASSLWQPSGGTDTQYF
TGTGCCAGCAGTTTATGGCAGCCTAGCGGGGGCACAGATACGCAGTATTTT
>TRBV18|-|TRBJ2-7|few
CASSPGTPGYEQYF
TGTGCCAGCTCACCCGGAACGCCGGGCTACGAGCAGTACTTC
>TRBV7-9|TRBD2|TRBJ2-6|few
CASSLIGRASGANVLTF
TGTGCCAGCAGCTTGATTGGGAGGGCCTCTGGGGCCAACGTCCTGACTTTC
>TRBV4-2|TRBD1|TRBJ2-7|-
CASSQDGQGDDEQYF
TGTGCCAGCAGCCAAGATGGGCAGGGGGACGACGAGCAGTACTTC
>TRBV30|-|TRBJ2-2|-
CAWSEAITGELFF
TGTGCCTGGAGTGAAGCGATCACCGGGGAGCTGTTTTTT
>TRBV7-2|-|TRBJ2-1|-
CASSLVGKGEQFF
TGTGCCAGCAGCTTGGTAGGGAAAGGAGAGCAGTTCTTC
>TRBV4-3|TRBD2|TRBJ2-1|few
CASSQGGAGLWNEQFF
TGCGCCAGCAGCCAAGGGGGAGCGGGGTTGTGGAATGAGCAGTTCTTC
>TRBV2|-|TRBJ2-2|-
CASSEQTARITGELFF
TGTGCCAGCAGTGAACAAACCGCCAGGATAACCGGGGAGCTGTTTTTT
>TRBV25-1|TRBD1|TRBJ1-6|few
CASRDGDRPYNSPLHF
TGTGCCAGCAGGGATGGGGACAGGCCCTATAATTCACCCCTCCACTTT
>TRBV10-3|-|TRBJ2-1|-
CAISESVLNEQFF
TGTGCCATCAGTGAGTCTGTTCTAAATGAGCAGTTCTTC
>TRBV28|TRBD1|TRBJ2-5|-
CASSLFIVDRQETQYF
TGTGCCAGCAGTTTATTTATAGTGGACAGGCAAGAGACCCAGTACTTC
>TRBV4-3|-|TRBJ1-1|many
CASSLGLGTEAFF
TGCGCCAGCAGCCTAGGGCTGGGTACTGAAGCTTTCTTT
>TRBV4-3|-|TRBJ2-2|few
CASSQDGREAGELFF
TGCGCCAGCAGCCAAGACGGCAGGGAGGCCGGGGAGCTGTTTTTT
>TRBV2|-|TRBJ2-3|few
CASSDEVISSTDTQYF
TGTGCCAGCAGTGATGAAGTGATCTCTAGCACAGATACGCAGTATTTT
>TRBV7-9|-|TRBJ2-3|-
CASSRGTYRTDTQYF
TGTGCCAGCAGCCGCGGGACATACCGCACAGATACGCAGTATTTT
>TRBV28|TRBD2|TRBJ2-3|few
CASSGSGTSGLDTQYF
TGTGCCAGCAGTGGCTCCGGGACTAGCGGTTTAGATACGCAGTATTTT
>TRBV5-1|-|TRBJ2-5|few
CASSLASQGTETQYF
TGCGCCAGCAGCTTGGCCTCCCAGGGAACGGAGACCCAGTACTTC
>TRBV4-3|-|TRBJ1-5|many
CASSMGDHSNQPQHF
TGCGCCAGCAGTATGGGGGACCATAGCAATCAGCCCCAGCATTTT
>TRBV7-8|TRBD1|TRBJ2-1|many
CASSLDRGRYNEQFF
TGTGCCAGCAGCTTGGACAGGGGCCGCTACAATGAGCAGTTCTTC
>TRBV5-1|TRBD2|TRBJ2-1|many
CASRTGLAGRYNEQFF
TGCGCCAGCAGGACGGGTCTAGCGGGACGTTACAATGAGCAGTTCTTC
>TRBV7-9|-|TRBJ2-2|few
CASSSDLRDFLTGELFF
TGTGCCAGCAGCTCGGACTTGCGTGACTTCCTAACCGGGGAGCTGTTTTTT
>TRBV2|-|TRBJ2-3|-
CASRSPRASTDTQYF
TGTGCCAGCAGATCCCCTAGGGCTAGCACAGATACGCAGTATTTT
>TRBV2|-|TRBJ2-1|-
CASRGDGSEQFF
TGTGCCAGCAGGGGAGATGGGAGTGAGCAGTTCTTC
>TRBV11-2|-|TRBJ1-4|once
CASSLDGGHFQKLFF
TGTGCCAGCAGCTTAGACGGGGGGCATTTCCAAAAACTGTTTTTT
>TRBV5-1|-|TRBJ1-1|many
CASSLEGTEAFF
TGCGCCAGCAGCTTGGAAGGCACTGAAGCTTTCTTT
>TRBV7-2|TRBD1|TRBJ2-3|many
CASSPTDRAPPRYF
TGTGCCAGCAGCCCAACGGACAGGGCCCCGCCGCGGTATTTT
>TRBV5-6|TRBD1|TRBJ2-1|few
CASSPPQGAYYNEQFF
TGTGCCAGCAGCCCGCCACAGGGGGCTTACTACAATGAGCAGTTCTTC
>TRBV5-1|TRBD1|TRBJ2-5|many
CASSGTGGPQETQYF
TGCGCCAGCAGCGGGACAGGGGGACCACAAGAGACCCAGTACTTC
>TRBV7-9|-|TRBJ1-1|few
CASSLAVGFDTEAFF
TGTGCCAGCAGCTTAGCCGTGGGTTTTGACACTGAAGCTTTCTTT
>TRBV6-1|-|TRBJ1-6|-
CASRKDARGDSPLHF
TGTGCCAGCAGGAAGGACGCACGAGGGGATTCACCCCTCCACTTT
>TRBV7-2|-|TRBJ2-3|many
CASSLGRPTDTQYF
TGTGCCAGCAGCTTAGGCCGGCCCACAGATACGCAGTATTTT
>TRBV7-9|-|TRBJ1-3|many
CASSYRFSGNTIYF
TGTGCCAGCAGCTACAGGTTCTCTGGAAACACCATATATTTT
>TRBV11-3|-|TRBJ2-2|many
CASSSNGELFF
TGTGCCAGCAGCTCGAACGGGGAGCTGTTTTTT
>TRBV24-1|-|TRBJ2-1|-
CATSDYPGQGSEQFF
TGTGCCACCAGTGATTACCCCGGGCAGGGGAGTGAGCAGTTCTTC
>TRBV4-3|-|TRBJ2-1|many
CASSQERTDYFSSYNEQFF
TGCGCCAGCAGCCAAGAAAGGACGGACTACTTTAGCTCCTACAATGAGCAGTTCTTC
>TRBV28|-|TRBJ2-5|many
CASLGGAEETQYF
TGTGCCAGCCTGGGGGGGGCCGAAGAGACCCAGTACTTC
>TRBV2|TRBD2|TRBJ2-2|-
CASSVRPGLANTGELFF
TGTGCCAGCAGTGTCCGGCCTGGACTAGCGAACACCGGGGAGCTGTTTTTT
>TRBV7-9|-|TRBJ2-7|many
CASSTTSTGYEQYF
TGTGCCAGCAGCACGACTTCCACGGGGTACGAGCAGTACTTC
>TRBV7-2|TRBD2|TRBJ2-1|few
CASSLVPSGSSRAFF
TGTGCCAGCAGCTTAGTCCCTAGCGGGTCCTCCCGGGCCTTCTTC
>TRBV3-1|-|TRBJ2-7|-
CASSQAEPGSYEQYF
TGTGCCAGCAGCCAAGCAGAACCTGGGTCCTACGAGCAGTACTTC
>TRBV21-1|-|TRBJ2-7|few
CASSDGTGGIYEQYF
TGTGCCAGCAGCGACGGGACAGGGGGTATTTACGAGCAGTACTTC
>TRBV12-3/TRBV12-4|-|TRBJ2-2|many
CASSQQGVGELFF
TGTGCCAGCAGCCAACAGGGCGTTGGGGAGCTGTTTTTT
>TRBV7-2|TRBD2|TRBJ2-5|-
CASSLGGTRVQETQYF
TGTGCCAGCAGCTTAGGGGGGACTAGAGTTCAAGAGACCCAGTACTTC
>TRBV10-2|TRBD2|TRBJ2-1|many
CASGLAGYSYNEQFF
TGCGCCAGCGGACTAGCGGGCTACTCCTACAATGAGCAGTTCTTC